A single sample gave rise to the 17 T cell receptor beta chains below, sequenced in a study of T cells in narcolepsy. The protocol was immunoSEQ multiplex PCR, while the TCRdb copy is restricted to in-frame clones and leaves out a portion. The data hold 30,000 or so clones, with roughly 82% observed a single time. Sequences were obtained from CD45RA- memory CD4+ T cells from PBMCs. These receptors all stem from a human donor with narcolepsy.

The chain combines TRBV2 with TRBJ1-6; D uncertain. This CDR3 comprises 17 residues. Germline V gene data show CDR1 as SNHLY and CDR2 as FYNNEI. Trimming left V 1 base short and J 2 bases short, with 12 bases between. CDR3 protein: CASSEDHVGAYNSPLHF. The CDR3 coding sequence is TGTGCCAGCAGTGAAGATCACGTTGGGGCCTATAATTCACCCCTCCACTTT.

The chain has TRBV28 and TRBJ2-3; 11 nucleotides match TRBD2. This CDR3 spans 16 amino acids. The germline V gene has CDR1 MDHEN and CDR2 SYDVKM. V gave up 4 bases and J gave up 2 bases; unmatched junction bases: 5. This CDR3 reads CASSSTSGGYTDTQYF. The CDR3 bases are TGTGCCAGCAGTTCCACTAGCGGGGGATACACAGATACGCAGTATTTT.

This clone was detected once. The genes are TRBV14 and TRBJ1-2; D gene uncertain. The germline CDR1 and CDR2 sequences are SGHDN and FVKESK. Trimming removed 0 bases at V and 4 bases at J, with 9 bases between. CDR3 size: 14 residues. DNA of the CDR3: TGTGCCAGCAGCCAAGATGCGGGGTCCTATGGCTACACCTTC. Amino acids: CASSQDAGSYGYTF.

The chain combines TRBV18 with TRBJ2-5; D ambiguous. The DNA end lines up better with TRBJ2-7; the J call may be wrong. The CDR3 contains 14 residues. CDR1 and CDR2 (germline): KGHSH, LQKENI. The CDR3 sequence is CASSPSTGSYEQYF. CDR3 sequence (DNA): TGTGCCAGCTCACCATCGACCGGCAGCTACGAGCAGTACTTC.

As DNA, the CDR3 is TGTGCCAGCACCATTTCGGAAGCGGGACTTTACGAGCAGTACTTC. It yields the protein CASTISEAGLYEQYF. This rearrangement joins TRBV28 to TRBJ2-7; 7 bases are a match to TRBD2. The ends lost 7 bases at V and 4 bases at J; junction bases unmatched: 13. The CDR3 covers 15 residues. Germline-derived CDR1 and CDR2 are MDHEN and SYDVKM.

This chain connects TRBV5-6 to TRBJ1-1; 9 bases are shared with TRBD1. Germline trimming cut 2 bases from V and 10 bases from J; bases unmatched to any gene: 9. CDR1 and CDR2 (germline): SGHDT, YYEEEE. This CDR3 spans 14 amino acids. The CDR3 reads CASSFPGQGVGAFF. The CDR3 nucleotides read TGTGCCAGCAGCTTCCCGGGACAGGGAGTCGGAGCTTTCTTT.

The chain carries TRBV5-6 and TRBJ2-2, with 7 nucleotides matching TRBD1. Germline-derived CDR1 and CDR2 are SGHDT and YYEEEE. Losses at the gene ends were 4 bases for V and 3 bases for J; bases not matched to a gene: 3. This CDR3 has 14 amino acids. The CDR3 DNA is TGTGCCAGCAGCCTGACAGGGTACACCGGGGAGCTGTTTTTT. Amino acid sequence: CASSLTGYTGELFF.

The chain is built from TRBV27 and TRBJ2-1; 7 nucleotides agree with TRBD1. Looked up from germline, CDR1 is MNHEY and CDR2 is SMNVEV (reference sequence). Germline trimming cut 4 bases from V and 0 bases from J; bases unmatched to any gene: 9. The CDR3 is made up of 17 amino acids. In nucleotides, the CDR3 is TGTGCCAGCAGTTCCCCGGGACAGTTTTCCTCCTACAATGAGCAGTTCTTC. Translating it yields CASSSPGQFSSYNEQFF.

This clone was counted once. The V call is TRBV6-6, the J call TRBJ1-3, with no clear D. This CDR3 comprises 15 residues. Trimming left V 4 bases short and J 3 bases short, with 13 bases between. From germline, CDR1 is MNHNY and CDR2 SVGAGI (reference sequence). CDR3 sequence reads: CASSFNLWDGNTIYF. The CDR3 DNA reads as TGTGCCAGCAGTTTTAATCTATGGGATGGAAACACCATATATTTT.

About this clone: Germline and junction disagree at one end, which may indicate a read error. The chain combines TRBV7-7 with TRBJ2-1, with TRBD2 matching 7 bases. This CDR3 contains 14 residues. Germline loops: CDR1 SSHAT, CDR2 FNYEAQ (reference sequence). CDR3 residues: CASSLGTTDNEQFF. The CDR3 DNA sequence: TGTGCTAGCAGCTTGGGGACTACAGACAATGAGCAGTTCTTC.

This clone was seen a few times. This chain uses TRBV6-6 with TRBJ1-5; no definite D call. Trimming shortened V by 0 bases and J by 7 bases, and 7 bases separated the two germline ends. Germline V gives CDR1 MNHNY, CDR2 SVGAGI (reference sequence). This CDR3 is 13 amino acids long. The chain's CDR3 is CASSYSTGQPQHF. As DNA, the CDR3 is TGTGCCAGCAGTTACTCGACGGGGCAGCCCCAGCATTTT.

The chain uses TRBV7-6 and TRBJ2-5, with D tentatively TRBD1 (6 bases). Per germline, CDR1 SGHVS and CDR2 FNYEAQ. There are 14 residues in the CDR3. Trimming cost V 4 bases and J 3 bases, with 12 bases left between them. CDR3 sequence: CASSSTPGEETQYF. CDR3 nucleotides: TGTGCCAGCAGCTCAACACCAGGGGAAGAGACCCAGTACTTC. Supplemented by reference TRBV7-6 and TRBJ2-5, the full variable domain reads GAGVSQSPRYKVTKRGQDVALRCDPISGHVSLYWYRQALGQGPEFLTYFNYEAQQDKSGLPNDRFSAERPEGSISTLTIQRTEQRDSAMYRCASSSTPGEETQYFGPGTRLLVL.

The rearrangement uses TRBV7-2 and TRBJ2-3, with D perhaps matching TRBD1 (7 bases). V was trimmed by 4 bases and J by 1 base, leaving 12 bases between them. CDR1 and CDR2 (germline): SGHTA, FQGNSA. The CDR3 has 15 amino acids. The CDR3 nucleotides read TGTGCCAGCAGCTCCAGGGGGGTCGGCACAGATACGCAGTATTTT. As protein: CASSSRGVGTDTQYF.

The rearrangement links TRBV5-1 to TRBJ2-7, with D tentatively TRBD2 (5 bases). Germline CDR1 and CDR2: SGHRS and YFSETQ. The CDR3 length is 14 residues. Trimming took 0 bases from V and 5 from J, leaving 12 bases between them. As DNA, the CDR3 is TGCGCCAGCAGCTTGGGTGGGAGTTCCGACGAGCAGTACTTC. Translated: CASSLGGSSDEQYF.

This clone occurred once. V and J are TRBV5-1 and TRBJ2-5; 10 bases match TRBD1. V dropped 5 bases and J dropped 4; count of bases not matched to a gene: 8. CDR1 is SGHRS and CDR2 is YFSETQ in the germline V gene. The CDR3 covers 15 residues. The CDR3 bases are TGCGCCAGCAGTGTGGGACAGGGGTCAGTAGAGACCCAGTACTTC. It yields the protein CASSVGQGSVETQYF. The full variable domain, in which reference TRBV5-1 and TRBJ2-5 provide the parts outside the CDR3, is KAGVTQTPRYLIKTRGQQVTLSCSPISGHRSVSWYQQTPGQGLQFLFEYFSETQRNKGNFPGRFSGRQFSNSRSEMNVSTLELGDSALYLCASSVGQGSVETQYFGPGTRLLVL.

The rearrangement uses TRBV7-2 and TRBJ2-3, with D possibly being TRBD2 (6 bases). V was pared by 5 bases and J by 3 bases, with 18 bases between. The CDR3 extends over 16 amino acids. Germline V CDR1 and CDR2: SGHTA, FQGNSA. CDR3 sequence (DNA): TGTGCCAGCAGCCTCGTCCCCTTTGGGGGGACAGATACGCAGTATTTT. Its translation is CASSLVPFGGTDTQYF.

The chain employs TRBV30 and TRBJ1-1, with a tentative D call TRBD1 (6 bases). This CDR3 has 12 amino acids. Germline V lookup: CDR1 GTSNPN, CDR2 SVGIG (reference sequence). The CDR3 DNA reads as TGTGCTATGCGGGGGGGCAACACTGAAGCTTTCTTT. Translated: CAMRGGNTEAFF. Full variable domain (missing parts from reference TRBV30 and TRBJ1-1): SQTIHQWPATLVQPVGSPLSLECTVEGTSNPNLYWYRQAAGRGLQLLFYSVGIGQISSEVPQNLSASRPQDRQFILSSKKLLLSDSGFYLCAMRGGNTEAFFGQGTRLTVV.